Listed here are 31 T cell receptor beta chains from one sample, sequenced in a study of cytomegalovirus exposure and HLA in healthy donors. The PCR was carried out with 60 Vbeta primers and 13 Jbeta primers. Sequencing used immunoSEQ multiplex PCR; TCRdb keeps in-frame clones, though not all of them. Here the sample spans around 150,000 clones, over 60% being singletons. Sequenced sample: PBMCs. The receptors were gathered from a man aged 25 to 40 in good health and CMV-seronegative.

DNA for the CDR3: TGTGCCAGTAGTAAGGGACAGGGGGCCAACGAGCAGTACTTC. Translated: CASSKGQGANEQYF. The J gene is TRBJ2-7, the V gene TRBV19; 12 bases align to TRBD1. V shed 4 bases and J 5 bases; nucleotides not matched to a gene: 3. This CDR3 region has 14 residues. Germline values: CDR1 LNHDA, CDR2 SQIVND (reference sequence).

The chain couples TRBV6-5 to TRBJ2-1, with D maybe TRBD1 (6 bases). Trimming took off 0 bases at V and 5 bases at J, with 11 bases between the two ends. The CDR3 has 15 residues. Per germline, CDR1 MNHEY and CDR2 SVGAGI. The CDR3 region is CASSYSQGFNNEQFF. The CDR3, as DNA: TGTGCCAGCAGTTACTCGCAGGGGTTCAACAATGAGCAGTTCTTC.

The J gene is TRBJ1-4, the V gene TRBV5-1; 7 positions match TRBD1. CDR1 is SGHRS and CDR2 is YFSETQ in the germline V gene. The CDR3 contains 15 residues. Trimming removed 3 bases from V and 3 bases from J; junction bases left unmatched: 5. In DNA, the CDR3 is TGCGCCAGCAGCTACTACAGGGGTGCTAATGAAAAACTGTTTTTT. Its translation is CASSYYRGANEKLFF.

The rearrangement joins TRBV21-1 to TRBJ1-1; the listed D gene, TRBD1, was not tested against the DNA. TRBV21-1 is a pseudogene segment. This CDR3 contains 15 residues. The CDR3, as DNA: TGTGCCAGCAGCAAAGCGCTCCAGGGTGAAACCGAAGCTTTCTTT. Protein sequence: CASSKALQGETEAFF.

The CDR3 DNA sequence: TGTGCCAGCAGTGAAAGACTAGCGGGAGCCAATGAGCAGTTCTTC. This codes for CASSERLAGANEQFF. The chain couples TRBV6-4 to TRBJ2-1; 12 bases line up with TRBD2. CDR1 is MRHNA and CDR2 is SNTAGT in the germline V gene. The CDR3 runs to 15 residues. Unmatched junction bases numbered 3, after V lost 3 bases and J lost 6 bases.

This clone was detected a few times. The V gene is TRBV7-3, the J gene TRBJ1-1, with D hard to call. V shed 5 bases and J shed 2 bases, with 12 bases lying between them. The CDR3 spans 14 residues. Per the germline V gene, CDR1 is SGHTA and CDR2 is FQGTGA. The CDR3 DNA sequence: TGTGCCAGCAGCCCAAGTTCAAGCAACACTGAAGCTTTCTTT. Amino acids: CASSPSSSNTEAFF.

This chain links TRBV28 with TRBJ1-5; 8 positions match TRBD1. Germline V gene data show CDR1 as MDHEN and CDR2 as SYDVKM. CDR3 length: 15 amino acids. V lost 6 bases, J lost 6 bases, and 10 bases stayed unmatched. CDR3 coding DNA: TGTGCCAGCAGCCCGAACGGACAGGGACCTCAGCCCCAGCATTTT. It specifies CASSPNGQGPQPQHF.

The genes are TRBV30 and TRBJ2-3, with TRBD2 matching over 12 bases. Per germline, CDR1 GTSNPN and CDR2 SVGIG (reference sequence). CDR3 length: 15 amino acids. J lost 4 bases, V lost 2 bases, and 4 bases had no gene match. CDR3 in DNA: TGTGCCTGGAGTTCTAGCGGGAGGGCCCCAGATACGCAGTATTTT. Translation gives CAWSSSGRAPDTQYF.

This chain uses TRBV6-6 with TRBJ2-7, with D maybe TRBD1 (6 bases). CDR3 size: 15 residues. The ends were cut back, 5 bases at V and 3 bases at J, with 17 bases in the middle. CDR1 is MNHNY and CDR2 is SVGAGI in the germline V gene (reference sequence). The CDR3 is CASSTGQRTFYEQYF. The CDR3 coding sequence is TGTGCCAGCAGTACCGGACAGCGTACATTCTACGAGCAGTACTTC.

V usage is TRBV6-4 and J usage is TRBJ2-1, with 7 nucleotides matching TRBD2. Germline CDR1 reads MRHNA; CDR2 reads SNTAGT. The CDR3 covers 16 residues. Germline trimming cut 2 bases from V and 4 bases from J; bases unmatched to any gene: 8. In nucleotides, the CDR3 is TGTGCCAGCAGTGACACCCGAGCGGGGCCATACAATGAGCAGTTCTTC. Protein sequence: CASSDTRAGPYNEQFF.

This sequence joins TRBV7-6 and TRBJ2-4; TRBD1 might be the D (6 bases). V lost 4 bases, J lost 0 bases, and 7 bases lay in between. The CDR3 extends over 14 amino acids. Per the germline V gene, CDR1 is SGHVS and CDR2 is FNYEAQ. In DNA form, the CDR3 reads TGTGCCAGCAGCTCGGGACAAGCCAAAAACATTCAGTACTTC. Amino acids: CASSSGQAKNIQYF.

The chain links TRBV6-1 to TRBJ2-3, with D possibly TRBD2 on 5 matching bases. The V end lost 2 bases, the J end lost 0 bases, and 6 bases lay between the germline ends. Germline V gives CDR1 MNHNS, CDR2 SASEGT. The length of the CDR3 is 14 residues. The CDR3 sequence is CASSEPGSTDTQYF. The CDR3 bases are TGTGCCAGCAGTGAACCGGGAAGCACAGATACGCAGTATTTT.

The chain carries TRBV19 and TRBJ1-1, with D hard to call. From germline, CDR1 is LNHDA and CDR2 SQIVND (reference sequence). The CDR3 runs to 15 residues. Trimming cost V 5 bases and J 5 bases, with 18 bases left between them. CDR3 nucleotides: TGTGCCAGTAGTTTCCAGCTTGGGCGTAGGACTGAAGCTTTCTTT. Translating it yields CASSFQLGRRTEAFF. The full variable domain, its missing parts supplied by reference TRBV19 and TRBJ1-1, is DGGITQSPKYLFRKEGQNVTLSCEQNLNHDAMYWYRQDPGQGLRLIYYSQIVNDFQKGDIAEGYSVSREKKESFPLTVTSAQKNPTAFYLCASSFQLGRRTEAFFGQGTRLTVV.

The chain carries TRBV28 and TRBJ2-3, with TRBD1 as a possible D gene (6 bases). From germline, CDR1 is MDHEN and CDR2 SYDVKM. Between the trimmed V and J ends, which lost 4 bases and 2 bases, there was a span of 7 bases. This CDR3 contains 13 residues. CDR3 DNA: TGTGCCAGCAGTTGGGACAACACAGATACGCAGTATTTT. It specifies CASSWDNTDTQYF.

V and J are TRBV7-3 and TRBJ2-5; D not resolved. V dropped 6 bases and J dropped 3 bases, with 8 bases sitting between them. The CDR3 runs 12 residues. Per the germline V gene, CDR1 is SGHTA and CDR2 is FQGTGA. CDR3 sequence: CASRFGEETQYF. The CDR3 DNA is TGTGCCAGCAGGTTCGGAGAAGAGACCCAGTACTTC.

This chain connects TRBV28 to TRBJ2-7, with 7 bases lining up with TRBD1. The length of the CDR3 is 14 residues. Germline V gene lookup returns CDR1 MDHEN and CDR2 SYDVKM. Trimming cost V 6 bases and J 1 base; bases outside gene matches: 6. In DNA, the CDR3 is TGTGCCAGCAGCCCTCCGGGACAGTCCTACGAGCAGTACTTC. It encodes CASSPPGQSYEQYF.

The rearrangement uses TRBV11-3 and TRBJ2-1; 10 bases map to TRBD2. V lost 4 bases, J lost 6 bases, and 9 bases stayed unmatched. The CDR3 extends over 16 amino acids. The germline V gene encodes CDR1 SGHNT and CDR2 YENEEA. For the CDR3, the DNA is TGTGCCAGCAGCTCCCCCGGGACTAGCGTCTTCAATGAGCAGTTCTTC. Its protein is CASSSPGTSVFNEQFF. The variable domain in full, completed from reference TRBV11-3 and TRBJ2-1, reads EAGVVQSPRYKIIEKKQPVAFWCNPISGHNTLYWYLQNLGQGPELLIRYENEEAVDDSQLPKDRFSAERLKGVDSTLKIQPAELGDSAVYLCASSSPGTSVFNEQFFGPGTRLTVL.

The chain joins TRBV27 to TRBJ2-7; 11 positions match TRBD1. The CDR3 spans 15 residues. Germline trimming cut 8 bases from V and 4 bases from J; bases unmatched to any gene: 10. CDR1 and CDR2 (germline): MNHEY, SMNVEV (reference sequence). CDR3: CASSKAGTGGYEQYF. CDR3 coding DNA: TGTGCCAGCTCTAAAGCCGGGACAGGGGGGTACGAGCAGTACTTC.

The chain recombines TRBV11-2 with TRBJ2-3; D is perhaps TRBD2 (6 bases). The V gene's germline CDR1 is SGHAT and CDR2 FQNNGV. The CDR3 sequence is 16 residues long. Trimming stripped 6 bases from V and 7 bases from J, with 23 bases between. The CDR3 coding sequence is TGTGCCAGCAGGCCGGGAGTAAGGGTTGCAAAGAATACGCAGTATTTT. It translates to CASRPGVRVAKNTQYF.

The chain recombines TRBV5-1 with TRBJ2-1, with D possibly TRBD1 on 6 matching bases. The germline V and J ends were trimmed by 3 bases and 9 bases, with 19 bases remaining between them. Looked up from germline, CDR1 is SGHRS and CDR2 is YFSETQ. The CDR3 runs to 15 residues. DNA of the CDR3: TGCGCCAGCAGCTCCGGGACGGGCCCCAGGGGTGAGCAGTTCTTC. Amino acids: CASSSGTGPRGEQFF.

The chain has TRBV19 and TRBJ2-1, with 8 bases fitting TRBD2. Germline CDR1 is LNHDA and CDR2 is SQIVND (reference sequence). Unmatched junction bases numbered 5, after V lost 4 bases and J lost 9 bases. The CDR3 extends over 13 amino acids. CDR3 DNA: TGTGCCAGTAGTACCCCGGGGGGGGCTGAGCAGTTCTTC. Amino acid sequence: CASSTPGGAEQFF.

The CDR3 nucleotides are TGTGCCAGCAGCTTGGGGGGCGGGAGCTGGTCCACAGATACGCAGTATTTT. This translates into CASSLGGGSWSTDTQYF. The rearrangement joins TRBV7-9 to TRBJ2-3; the D gene is possibly TRBD2 (7 bases). Between the trimmed V and J ends, which lost 3 bases and 2 bases, there was a span of 18 bases. CDR3 size: 17 residues. CDR1 and CDR2 from the germline V gene are SEHNR and FQNEAQ (reference sequence). The complete variable domain, with remaining parts taken from reference TRBV7-9 and TRBJ2-3, reads DTGVSQNPRHKITKRGQNVTFRCDPISEHNRLYWYRQTLGQGPEFLTYFQNEAQLEKSRLLSDRFSAERPKGSFSTLEIQRTEQGDSAMYLCASSLGGGSWSTDTQYFGPGTRLTVL.

The chain is built from TRBV18 and TRBJ1-2; the D gene is possibly TRBD1 (5 bases). CDR1 is KGHSH and CDR2 is LQKENI in the germline V gene. The CDR3 extends over 15 amino acids. V dropped 3 bases and J dropped 5 bases, with 16 bases sitting between them. The CDR3 DNA is TGTGCCAGCTCACCGGACATCCTGTCGTTATATGGCTACACCTTC. Translating it yields CASSPDILSLYGYTF.

The chain couples TRBV4-1 to TRBJ1-5; a weak D match, TRBD1 (5 bases). The CDR3 covers 15 residues. V was shortened by 0 bases and J by 2 bases, with 8 bases between the two germline ends. Germline CDR1 MGHRA, CDR2 YSYEKL. CDR3 residues: CASSQEGGGNQPQHF. The CDR3 nucleotides are TGCGCCAGCAGCCAAGAGGGGGGGGGCAATCAGCCCCAGCATTTT.

The chain combines TRBV5-1 with TRBJ2-1; 7 nucleotides line up with TRBD2. Germline V lookup: CDR1 SGHRS, CDR2 YFSETQ. J was trimmed by 0 bases and V by 2 bases; bases with no gene match: 2. The CDR3 is made up of 15 amino acids. The CDR3 bases are TGCGCCAGCAGCTTTGGCGGGAGCTCCTACAATGAGCAGTTCTTC. Translation: CASSFGGSSYNEQFF. Combining the CDR3 with reference TRBV5-1 and TRBJ2-1 gives the whole variable domain KAGVTQTPRYLIKTRGQQVTLSCSPISGHRSVSWYQQTPGQGLQFLFEYFSETQRNKGNFPGRFSGRQFSNSRSEMNVSTLELGDSALYLCASSFGGSSYNEQFFGPGTRLTVL.

This chain uses TRBV29-1 with TRBJ2-2; D remains unclear. Germline loops: CDR1 SQVTM, CDR2 ANQGSEA. V gave up 6 bases and J gave up 0 bases, with 5 bases separating them. The CDR3 totals 12 residues. The chain's CDR3 is CSVTANTGELFF. CDR3 sequence (DNA): TGCAGCGTCACGGCGAACACCGGGGAGCTGTTTTTT.

This sequence joins TRBV29-1 and TRBJ1-5, with TRBD1 identical over 9 bases. Looked up from germline, CDR1 is SQVTM and CDR2 is ANQGSEA. CDR3 length: 17 residues. J gave up 0 bases and V 3 bases, and 9 bases lay outside the gene matches. CDR3 DNA: TGCAGCGTTGAGTCCGGGACAGGGCCGATTAGCAATCAGCCCCAGCATTTT. This encodes CSVESGTGPISNQPQHF.

The chain joins TRBV5-4 to TRBJ1-3, with 9 nucleotides matching TRBD1. V lost 4 bases to trimming and J lost 3 bases; unmatched junction nucleotides: 5. The CDR3 extends over 15 amino acids. The germline V gene encodes CDR1 SGHNT and CDR2 YYREEE (reference sequence). The CDR3 DNA sequence: TGTGCCAGCAGCATCCGGACAGGGGTTGGAAACACCATATATTTT. Its protein product is CASSIRTGVGNTIYF.

V usage is TRBV11-3 and J usage is TRBJ2-1; D gene uncertain. In germline, CDR1 is SGHNT, CDR2 YENEEA. Trimming stripped 0 bases from V and 10 bases from J, with 13 bases between. The CDR3 extends over 14 amino acids. CDR3 in amino acids: CASSLDPAGLEQFF. The CDR3 nucleotides read TGTGCCAGCAGCTTAGATCCTGCCGGGTTGGAGCAGTTCTTC.

This clone came up once. CDR3 DNA: TGCAGCGTTGCAGGGGGCGTTGATACGCAGTATTTT. It is translated as CSVAGGVDTQYF. V usage is TRBV29-1 and J usage is TRBJ2-3, with 8 bases fitting TRBD1. This CDR3 has 12 residues. J gave up 6 bases and V 4 bases, and 3 bases lay outside the gene matches. CDR1 SQVTM and CDR2 ANQGSEA come from the germline V gene.

Comments on this clone: Other DNA sequences in the same sample also yield this CDR3. CDR3 DNA sequence: TGTGCCAGCAGACAGGGTGCTCAGCCCCAGCATTTT. Its protein is CASRQGAQPQHF. V and J are TRBV27 and TRBJ1-5; possibly TRBD1 for D (6 bases). The V end lost 6 bases, the J end lost 6 bases, and 9 bases lay between the germline ends. Per germline, CDR1 MNHEY and CDR2 SMNVEV (reference sequence). The CDR3 consists of 12 residues.